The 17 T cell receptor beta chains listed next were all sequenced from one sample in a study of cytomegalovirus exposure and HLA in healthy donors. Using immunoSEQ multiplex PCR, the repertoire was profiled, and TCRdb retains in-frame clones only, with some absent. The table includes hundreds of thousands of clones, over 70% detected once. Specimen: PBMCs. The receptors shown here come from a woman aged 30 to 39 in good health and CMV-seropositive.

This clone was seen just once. CDR3 DNA: TGTGCCTGGAGTACAGGAACATCTGGAAACACCATATATTTT. Protein product: CAWSTGTSGNTIYF. The rearrangement joins TRBV30 to TRBJ1-3; D possibly corresponds to TRBD1 (5 bases). CDR1 GTSNPN and CDR2 SVGIG come from the germline V gene (reference sequence). Trimming took off 2 bases at V and 1 base at J, with 9 bases between the two ends. CDR3 size: 14 residues.

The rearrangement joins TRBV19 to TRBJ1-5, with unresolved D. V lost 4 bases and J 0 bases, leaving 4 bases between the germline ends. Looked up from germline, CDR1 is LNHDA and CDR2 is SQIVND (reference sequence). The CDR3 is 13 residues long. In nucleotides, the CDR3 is TGTGCCAGTAGTAAAGATAGCAATCAGCCCCAGCATTTT. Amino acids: CASSKDSNQPQHF.

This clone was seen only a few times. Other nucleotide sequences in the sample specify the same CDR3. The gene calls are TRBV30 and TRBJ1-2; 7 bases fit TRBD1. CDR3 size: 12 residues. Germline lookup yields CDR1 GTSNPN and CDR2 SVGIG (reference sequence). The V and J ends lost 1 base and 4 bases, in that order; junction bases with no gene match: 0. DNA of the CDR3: TGTGCCTGGAGTGGACAGGGCTATGGCTACACCTTC. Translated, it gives CAWSGQGYGYTF.

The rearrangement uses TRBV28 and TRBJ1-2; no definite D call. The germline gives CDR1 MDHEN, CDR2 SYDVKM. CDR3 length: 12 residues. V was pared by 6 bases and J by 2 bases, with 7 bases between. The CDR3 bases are TGTGCCAGCAGCACAGAGAACTATGGCTACACCTTC. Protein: CASSTENYGYTF.

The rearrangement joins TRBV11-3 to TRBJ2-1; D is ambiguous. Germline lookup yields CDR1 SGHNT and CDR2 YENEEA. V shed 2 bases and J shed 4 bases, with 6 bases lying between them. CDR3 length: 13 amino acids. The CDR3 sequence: CASSLYGYNEQFF. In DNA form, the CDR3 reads TGTGCCAGCAGCTTATACGGATACAATGAGCAGTTCTTC.

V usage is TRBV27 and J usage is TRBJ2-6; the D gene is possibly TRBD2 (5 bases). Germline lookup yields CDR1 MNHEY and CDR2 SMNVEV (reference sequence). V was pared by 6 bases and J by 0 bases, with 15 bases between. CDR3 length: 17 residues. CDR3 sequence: CASSPRRGFSGANVLTF. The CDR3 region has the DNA TGTGCCAGCAGCCCGCGTCGGGGTTTCTCTGGGGCCAACGTCCTGACTTTC.

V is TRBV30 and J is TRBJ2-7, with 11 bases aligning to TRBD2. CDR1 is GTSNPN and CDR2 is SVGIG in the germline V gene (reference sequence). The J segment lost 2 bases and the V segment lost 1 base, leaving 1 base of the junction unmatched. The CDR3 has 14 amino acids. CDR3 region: CAWSGTSGPYEQYF. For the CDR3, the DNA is TGTGCCTGGAGTGGGACTAGCGGGCCCTACGAGCAGTACTTC. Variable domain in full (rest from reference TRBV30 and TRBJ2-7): SQTIHQWPATLVQPVGSPLSLECTVEGTSNPNLYWYRQAAGRGLQLLFYSVGIGQISSEVPQNLSASRPQDRQFILSSKKLLLSDSGFYLCAWSGTSGPYEQYFGPGTRLTVT.

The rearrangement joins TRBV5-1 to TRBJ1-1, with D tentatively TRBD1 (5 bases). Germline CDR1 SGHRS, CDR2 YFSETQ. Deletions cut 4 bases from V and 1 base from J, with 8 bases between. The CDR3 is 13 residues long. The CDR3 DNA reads TGCGCCAGCAGCCCCAGGGAGAACACTGAAGCTTTCTTT. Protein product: CASSPRENTEAFF.

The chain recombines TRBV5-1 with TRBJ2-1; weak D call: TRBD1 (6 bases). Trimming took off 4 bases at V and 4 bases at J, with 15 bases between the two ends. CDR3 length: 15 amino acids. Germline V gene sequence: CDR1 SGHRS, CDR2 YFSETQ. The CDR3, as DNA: TGCGCCAGCAGCACCGGACAGAGCTTATACAATGAGCAGTTCTTC. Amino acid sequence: CASSTGQSLYNEQFF.

In DNA, the CDR3 is TGTGCCAGCAGTGAACAACTGAACACTGAAGCTTTCTTT. Translated, it gives CASSEQLNTEAFF. The chain couples TRBV25-1 to TRBJ1-1; D remains ambiguous. There are 13 residues in the CDR3. Germline lookup yields CDR1 MGHDK and CDR2 SYGVNS. The V end was cut by 2 bases, the J end by 0 bases, with 4 bases between.

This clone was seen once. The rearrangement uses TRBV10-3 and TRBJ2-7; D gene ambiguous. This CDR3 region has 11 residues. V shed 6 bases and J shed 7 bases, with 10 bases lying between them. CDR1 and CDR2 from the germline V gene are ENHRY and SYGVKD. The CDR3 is CAISNSREQYF. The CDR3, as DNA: TGTGCCATCAGCAACAGTCGGGAGCAGTACTTC.

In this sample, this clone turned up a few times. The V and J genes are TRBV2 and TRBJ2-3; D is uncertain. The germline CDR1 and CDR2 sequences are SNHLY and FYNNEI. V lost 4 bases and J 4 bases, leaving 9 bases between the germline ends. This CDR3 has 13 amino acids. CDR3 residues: CASSGVGPDTQYF. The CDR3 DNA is TGTGCCAGCAGTGGCGTTGGTCCAGATACGCAGTATTTT.

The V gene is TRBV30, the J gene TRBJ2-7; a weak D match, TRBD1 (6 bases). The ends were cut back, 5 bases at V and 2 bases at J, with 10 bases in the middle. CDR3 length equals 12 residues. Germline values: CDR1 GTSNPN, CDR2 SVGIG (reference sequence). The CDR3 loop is CAWGDRTYEQYF. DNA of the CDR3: TGTGCCTGGGGAGACAGGACCTACGAGCAGTACTTC.

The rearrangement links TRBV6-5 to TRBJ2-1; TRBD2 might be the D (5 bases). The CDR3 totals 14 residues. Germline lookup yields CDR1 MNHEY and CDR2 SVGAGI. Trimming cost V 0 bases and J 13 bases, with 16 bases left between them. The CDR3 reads CASSYSGNLRQQFF. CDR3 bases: TGTGCCAGCAGTTACTCCGGGAATCTACGACAACAGTTCTTC.

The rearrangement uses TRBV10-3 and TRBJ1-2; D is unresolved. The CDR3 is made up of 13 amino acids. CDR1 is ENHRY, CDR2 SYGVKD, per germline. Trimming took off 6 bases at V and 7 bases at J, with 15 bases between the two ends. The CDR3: CAISDGDEGGYTF. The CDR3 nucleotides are TGTGCCATCAGCGATGGGGATGAGGGTGGCTACACCTTC.

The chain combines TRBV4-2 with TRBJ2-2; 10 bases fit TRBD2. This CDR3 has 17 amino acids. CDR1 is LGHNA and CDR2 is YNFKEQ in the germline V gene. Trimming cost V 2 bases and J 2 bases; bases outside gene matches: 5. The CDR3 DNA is TGTGCCAGCAGCCAATACCTAGCGGGAGTTAACACCGGGGAGCTGTTTTTT. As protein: CASSQYLAGVNTGELFF.

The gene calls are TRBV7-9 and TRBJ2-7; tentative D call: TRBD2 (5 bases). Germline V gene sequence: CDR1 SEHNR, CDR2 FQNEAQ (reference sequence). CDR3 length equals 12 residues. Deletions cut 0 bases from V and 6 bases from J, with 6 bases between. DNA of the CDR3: TGTGCCAGCAGCTTAGCCGCGGGCGAGCAGTACTTC. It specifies CASSLAAGEQYF.